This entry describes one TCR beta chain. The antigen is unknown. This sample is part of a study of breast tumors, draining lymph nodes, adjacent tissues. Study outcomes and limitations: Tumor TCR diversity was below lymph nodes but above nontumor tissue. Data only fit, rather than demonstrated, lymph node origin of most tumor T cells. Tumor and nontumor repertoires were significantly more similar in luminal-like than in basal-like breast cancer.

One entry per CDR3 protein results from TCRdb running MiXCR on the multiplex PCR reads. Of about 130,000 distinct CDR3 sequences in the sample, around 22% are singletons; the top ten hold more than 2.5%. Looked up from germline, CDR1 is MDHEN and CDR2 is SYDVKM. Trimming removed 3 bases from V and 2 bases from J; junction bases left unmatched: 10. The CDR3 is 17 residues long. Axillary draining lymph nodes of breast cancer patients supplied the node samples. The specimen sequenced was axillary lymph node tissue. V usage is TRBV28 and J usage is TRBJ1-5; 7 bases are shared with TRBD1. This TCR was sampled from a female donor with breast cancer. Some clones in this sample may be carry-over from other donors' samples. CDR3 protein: CASSLGGGGGGNQPQHF. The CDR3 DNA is TGTGCCAGCAGTTTGGGAGGAGGGGGCGGAGGCAATCAGCCCCAGCATTTT.